This TCR beta chain was recovered during a study of OX40 agonist ivuxolimab in advanced cancers. Notes on the study in general: There were also nonresponders showing low normalized T-cell clonal expansion. Expanded clones were, on average, more numerous in CD8+ T cells than in CD4+. No antigen was identified for the clonally expanded peripheral T cells.

Using immunoSEQ multiplex PCR, the repertoire was profiled, and TCRdb retains in-frame clones only, with some absent. The repertoire includes roughly 42,000 clones, 91% of them detected once, and 25% to 35% sits in the top ten. On this clone: Antigen: not known.

Excluded were patients having autoimmune disease history or systemic immunosuppression. The CDR3 is made up of 13 amino acids. Germline CDR1 reads MNHNS; CDR2 reads SASEGT. Trimming took off 0 bases at V and 2 bases at J, with 2 bases between the two ends. This receptor was identified in an adult with an advanced solid tumor such as melanoma, head and neck, liver or kidney cancer. The material sequenced was CD4+ or CD8+ T cells sorted from blood, taken in a trial of the OX40 agonist ivuxolimab. V gene TRBV6-1 combines with J gene TRBJ2-1; D ambiguous. CDR3 nucleotide sequence: TGTGCCAGCAGTGAAGCGCCCTACAATGAGCAGTTCTTC. Translating it yields CASSEAPYNEQFF.